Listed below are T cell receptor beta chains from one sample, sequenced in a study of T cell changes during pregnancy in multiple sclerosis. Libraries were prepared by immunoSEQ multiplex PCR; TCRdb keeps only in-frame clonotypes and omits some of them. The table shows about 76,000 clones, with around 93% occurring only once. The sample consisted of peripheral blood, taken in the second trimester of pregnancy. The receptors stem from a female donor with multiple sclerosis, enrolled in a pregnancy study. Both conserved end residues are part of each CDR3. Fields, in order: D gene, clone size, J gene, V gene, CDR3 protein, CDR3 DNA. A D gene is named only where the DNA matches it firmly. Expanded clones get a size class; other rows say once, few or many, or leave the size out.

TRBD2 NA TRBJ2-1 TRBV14 CASSHRFAAGDLYNEQFF TGTGCCAGCAGCCACCGGTTCGCAGCGGGGGATCTTTACAATGAGCAGTTCTTC
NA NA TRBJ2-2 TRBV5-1 CASSLGGGPNTGELFF TGCGCCAGCAGCTTGGGCGGCGGCCCGAACACCGGGGAGCTGTTTTTT
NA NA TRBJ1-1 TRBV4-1 CASSQDREGTEAFF TGCGCCAGCAGCCAAGACAGGGAAGGCACTGAAGCTTTCTTT
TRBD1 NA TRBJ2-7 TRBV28 CASSFIRVWDRGLVVPDYEQYF TGTGCCAGCAGTTTTATTCGAGTGTGGGACAGGGGGTTGGTAGTACCCGACTACGAGCAGTACTTC
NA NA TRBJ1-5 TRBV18 CASSPEGYSNQPQHF TGTGCCAGCTCACCGGAGGGGTATAGCAATCAGCCCCAGCATTTT
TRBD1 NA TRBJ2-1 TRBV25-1 CASSGQGASSYNEQFF TGTGCCAGCAGTGGACAGGGGGCAAGCTCCTACAATGAGCAGTTCTTC
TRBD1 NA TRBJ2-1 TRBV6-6 CASSYPYEGANEQFF TGTGCCAGCAGTTACCCCTACGAGGGGGCAAATGAGCAGTTCTTC
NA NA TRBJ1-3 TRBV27 CASSLGISGNTIYF TGTGCCAGCAGTTTGGGCATTTCTGGAAACACCATATATTTT
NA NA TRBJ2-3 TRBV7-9 CASTLGQGTDTQYF TGTGCCAGCACCCTGGGGCAGGGCACAGATACGCAGTATTTT
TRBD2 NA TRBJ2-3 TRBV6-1 CASSGGGSTDTQYF TGTGCCAGCAGTGGCGGGGGTAGCACAGATACGCAGTATTTT
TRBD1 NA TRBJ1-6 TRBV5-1 CASSLGDSHISPLHF TGCGCCAGCAGCTTGGGGGACAGCCACATCTCACCCCTCCACTTT
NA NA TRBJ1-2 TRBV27 CASSLQPGQPDGYTF TGTGCCAGCAGTCTCCAGCCCGGACAGCCCGATGGCTACACCTTC
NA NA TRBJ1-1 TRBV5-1 CASSSRVPSEGPEAFF TGCGCCAGCAGCTCTCGGGTTCCCTCCGAGGGCCCTGAAGCTTTCTTT
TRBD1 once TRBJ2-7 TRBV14 CASSQATGANEQYF TGTGCCAGCAGCCAAGCGACAGGGGCCAACGAGCAGTACTTC
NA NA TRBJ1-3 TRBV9 CASSVELERRSGNTIYF TGTGCCAGCAGCGTGGAATTGGAAAGGCGGTCTGGAAACACCATATATTTT
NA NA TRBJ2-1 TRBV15 CATSRDRGVNEQFF TGTGCCACCAGCAGAGATCGCGGCGTTAATGAGCAGTTCTTC
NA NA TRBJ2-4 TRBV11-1 CASSLAQRQIQYF TGTGCCAGCAGCTTAGCCCAGCGCCAGATTCAGTACTTC
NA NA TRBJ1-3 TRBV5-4 CASSYGTNSGNTIYF TGTGCCAGCAGCTACGGGACAAACTCTGGAAACACCATATATTTT
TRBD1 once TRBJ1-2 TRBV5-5 CASSNGDSNYGYTF TGTGCCAGCAGCAATGGGGACAGTAACTATGGCTACACCTTC
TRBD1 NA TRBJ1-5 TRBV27 CASSLTGGPNQPQHF TGTGCCAGCAGTTTGACAGGGGGACCCAATCAGCCCCAGCATTTT
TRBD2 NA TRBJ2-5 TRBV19 CASALAAQETQYF TGTGCCAGCGCACTAGCGGCACAAGAGACCCAGTACTTC
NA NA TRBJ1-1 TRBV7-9 CASSSPGGGEDTEAFF TGTGCCAGCAGCTCCCCCGGGGGGGGAGAGGACACTGAAGCTTTCTTT
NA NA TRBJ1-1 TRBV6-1 CASSDDGGLGTEAFF TGTGCCAGCAGTGATGATGGAGGCCTGGGCACTGAAGCTTTCTTT
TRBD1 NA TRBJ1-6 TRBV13 CASSPIETGGPSPLHF TGTGCCAGCAGCCCGATAGAGACAGGGGGCCCTTCACCCCTCCACTTT
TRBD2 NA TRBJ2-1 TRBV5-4 CASSPGGDEQFF TGTGCCAGCAGCCCGGGGGGAGATGAGCAGTTCTTC
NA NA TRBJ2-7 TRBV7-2 CASSEQGYEQYF TGTGCCAGCAGTGAACAGGGCTACGAGCAGTACTTC
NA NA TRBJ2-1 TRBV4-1 CASSQERGREQFF TGCGCCAGCAGCCAAGAGCGGGGACGTGAGCAGTTCTTC
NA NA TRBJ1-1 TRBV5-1 CASSLRTGNTEAFF TGCGCCAGCAGCTTGAGAACAGGGAACACTGAAGCTTTCTTT
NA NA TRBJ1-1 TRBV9 CASSVRDSGAEAFF TGTGCCAGCAGCGTACGCGATTCGGGAGCTGAAGCTTTCTTT
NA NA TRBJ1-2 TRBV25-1 CASSGQRGGGYTF TGTGCCAGCAGTGGTCAAAGGGGAGGTGGCTACACCTTC
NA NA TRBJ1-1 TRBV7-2 CASSVQGRMNTEAFF TGTGCCAGCAGCGTACAGGGCCGAATGAACACTGAAGCTTTCTTT
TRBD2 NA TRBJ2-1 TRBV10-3 CAIRAVAGGPNNEQFF TGTGCCATCAGGGCGGTAGCGGGGGGGCCGAACAATGAGCAGTTCTTC
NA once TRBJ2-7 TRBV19 CASSMGTPGGYEQYF TGTGCCAGTAGTATGGGGACACCGGGGGGTTACGAGCAGTACTTC
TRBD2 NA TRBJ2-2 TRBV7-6 CAVGEGNAGELFF TGTGCCGTTGGGGAGGGTAACGCCGGGGAGCTGTTTTTT
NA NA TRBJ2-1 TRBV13 CASSGAPNEQFF TGTGCCAGCAGCGGGGCCCCCAATGAGCAGTTCTTC
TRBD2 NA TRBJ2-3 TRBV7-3 CASSHIAGGSDTQYF TGTGCCAGCAGCCATATAGCGGGGGGATCAGATACGCAGTATTTT
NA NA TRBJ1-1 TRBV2 CASGFGQSTTEAFF TGTGCCAGCGGCTTCGGACAGTCGACCACTGAAGCTTTCTTT
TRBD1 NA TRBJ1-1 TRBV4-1 CASSQFGQENTEAFF TGCGCCAGCAGCCAATTCGGACAGGAGAACACTGAAGCTTTCTTT
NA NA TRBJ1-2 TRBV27 CASSLKLPGGLKGYTF TGTGCCAGCAGTCTCAAACTACCGGGGGGACTAAAAGGCTACACCTTC
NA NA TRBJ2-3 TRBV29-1 CSVGTATDTQYF TGCAGCGTTGGGACAGCGACAGATACGCAGTATTTT
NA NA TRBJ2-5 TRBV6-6 CASSYHELDTQYF TGTGCCAGCAGTTACCACGAACTAGATACCCAGTACTTC
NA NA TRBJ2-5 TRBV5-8 CAPAGQETQYF TGTGCCCCTGCGGGACAAGAGACCCAGTACTTC
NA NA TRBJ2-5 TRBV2 CASSERRNQETQYF TGTGCCAGCAGTGAACGGCGGAACCAAGAGACCCAGTACTTC
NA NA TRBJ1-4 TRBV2 CASSRSSLNEKLFF TGTGCCAGCAGCCGTAGCAGCCTTAATGAAAAACTGTTTTTT
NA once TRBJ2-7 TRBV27 CASSLGAGEYGYEQYF TGTGCCAGCAGTTTAGGGGCAGGGGAATATGGCTACGAGCAGTACTTC
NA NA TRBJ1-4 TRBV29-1 CSVRTEKLFF TGCAGCGTCAGGACAGAGAAACTGTTTTTT
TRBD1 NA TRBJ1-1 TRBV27 CASSHGTGGEAFF TGTGCCAGCAGTCACGGGACAGGAGGCGAAGCTTTCTTT
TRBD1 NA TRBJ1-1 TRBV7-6 CASSTWDSPNTEAFF TGTGCCAGCAGCACGTGGGACAGCCCGAACACTGAAGCTTTCTTT
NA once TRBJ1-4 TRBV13 CASSQSEVVGKLFF TGTGCCAGCAGCCAATCGGAGGTCGTCGGAAAACTGTTTTTT
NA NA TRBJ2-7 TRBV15 CATSLEDTTYEQYF TGTGCCACCAGTCTTGAGGACACCACCTACGAGCAGTACTTC
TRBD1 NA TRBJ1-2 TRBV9 CASSAGGLGYTF TGTGCCAGCAGCGCAGGGGGCCTTGGCTACACCTTC
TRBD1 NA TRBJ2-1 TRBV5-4 CASSIGTGQDNEQFF TGTGCCAGCAGTATAGGGACAGGGCAGGACAATGAGCAGTTCTTC
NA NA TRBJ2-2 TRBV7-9 CASSFPGNRNTGELFF TGTGCCAGCAGCTTCCCGGGGAACAGAAACACCGGGGAGCTGTTTTTT
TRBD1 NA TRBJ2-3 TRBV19 CATQGTGGDSDTQYF TGTGCCACTCAGGGGACAGGGGGCGATTCAGATACGCAGTATTTT
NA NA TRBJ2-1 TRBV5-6 CASSFGQGHAEQFF TGTGCCAGCAGCTTTGGTCAGGGGCATGCTGAGCAGTTCTTC
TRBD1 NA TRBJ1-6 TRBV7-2 CASSLVAGGRNNSPLHF TGTGCCAGCAGCTTGGTGGCAGGGGGCCGGAATAATTCACCCCTCCACTTT
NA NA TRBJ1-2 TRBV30 CAWGDGGLYYGYTF TGTGCCTGGGGGGACGGAGGGCTGTACTATGGCTACACCTTC
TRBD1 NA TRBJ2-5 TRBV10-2 CASSGTQGGMYF TGCGCCAGCAGTGGGACACAGGGGGGCATGTACTTC
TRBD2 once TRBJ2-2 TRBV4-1 CASSQETSGGPTGELFF TGCGCCAGCAGCCAAGAGACGAGCGGGGGGCCCACCGGGGAGCTGTTTTTT